This TCR beta chain is drawn from a study of T cells after yellow fever vaccination. The overall study: Each low-cell-number fraction was prepared by means of SMART-Seq v4 Ultra Low Input. Study-level findings and limits: Peak timing came faster in the weaker secondary response, day 5 versus 15. Most clones from primary vaccination resurfaced after the booster (around 97% CD4, 88% CD8).

Making TCR cDNA involved 5'RACE template switching, which added UMIs and a universal primer site. TCRdb analysed the 5' RACE reads with MiXCR anew, one entry per CDR3 protein. Among around 350,000 distinct CDR3 sequences, approximately 10% were seen once, and the ten largest hold roughly 18%. This clonotype was counted a few times. Its antigen is unknown. The germline V gene encodes CDR1 LGHNA and CDR2 YNFKEQ. Trimming removed 1 base from V and 0 bases from J; junction bases left unmatched: 17. The CDR3 is made up of 21 amino acids. The source is a man between 18 and 35 years old who received the YFV17D yellow fever vaccine. V gene TRBV4-2 combines with J gene TRBJ2-3; 9 bases align to TRBD2. The material was PBMCs, obtained on the day of the first yellow fever vaccination. The CDR3 sequence is CASSQVRFGLAGKTSTDTQYF. The CDR3 DNA sequence: TGTGCCAGCAGCCAAGTTCGTTTTGGCCTAGCGGGGAAGACTAGCACAGATACGCAGTATTTT.